The source of this TCR beta chain is a study of Tregs in tolerant kidney transplant recipients. The CDR3 runs 11 residues. From germline, CDR1 is SGHAT and CDR2 FQNNGV. With 3 bases removed from V and 4 bases from J, the gap between germline ends came to 3 bases. Measured with immunoSEQ multiplex PCR; TCRdb has only the in-frame clones, and not every one. The repertoire consists of about 81,000 clones, with roughly nine tenths occurring once and the leading ten covering more than 1.5%. The nonmyeloablative bone marrow transplants came from related graft donors, with transient mixed chimerism. This receptor was taken from a human patient who received a combined kidney and bone marrow transplant. A subset of T cells may come from the graft donor. The chain is built from TRBV11-2 and TRBJ1-2, with D uncertain. Sample: CD4+ T cells from blood (PBMCs), taken 24 months after the transplant. The CDR3: CASSFVYGYTF. DNA for the CDR3: TGTGCCAGCAGCTTCGTCTATGGCTACACCTTC.